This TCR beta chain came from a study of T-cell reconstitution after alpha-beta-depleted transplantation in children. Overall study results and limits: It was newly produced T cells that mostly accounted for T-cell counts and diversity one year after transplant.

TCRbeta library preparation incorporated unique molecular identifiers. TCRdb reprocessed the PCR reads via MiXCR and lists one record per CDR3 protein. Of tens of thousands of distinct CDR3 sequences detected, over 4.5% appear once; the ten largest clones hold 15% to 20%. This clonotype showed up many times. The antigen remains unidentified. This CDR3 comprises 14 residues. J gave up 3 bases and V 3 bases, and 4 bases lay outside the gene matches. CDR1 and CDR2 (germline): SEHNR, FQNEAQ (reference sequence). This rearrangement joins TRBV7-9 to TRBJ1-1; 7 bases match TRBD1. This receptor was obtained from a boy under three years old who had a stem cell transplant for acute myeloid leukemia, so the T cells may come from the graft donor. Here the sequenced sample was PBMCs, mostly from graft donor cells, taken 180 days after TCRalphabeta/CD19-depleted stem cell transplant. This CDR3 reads CASSLLDRDTEAFF. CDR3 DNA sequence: TGTGCCAGCAGCTTGTTAGACAGGGACACTGAAGCTTTCTTT.